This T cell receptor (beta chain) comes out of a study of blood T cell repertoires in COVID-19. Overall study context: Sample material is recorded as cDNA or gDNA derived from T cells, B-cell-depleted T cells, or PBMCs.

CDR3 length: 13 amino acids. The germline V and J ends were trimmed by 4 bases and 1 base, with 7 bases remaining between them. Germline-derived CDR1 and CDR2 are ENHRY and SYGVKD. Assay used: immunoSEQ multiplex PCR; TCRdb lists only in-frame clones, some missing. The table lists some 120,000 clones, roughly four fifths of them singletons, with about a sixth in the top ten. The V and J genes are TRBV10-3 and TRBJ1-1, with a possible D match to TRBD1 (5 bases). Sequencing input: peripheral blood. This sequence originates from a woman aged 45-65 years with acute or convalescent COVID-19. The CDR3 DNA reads TGTGCCATCAGTGGGGGGGGGAACACTGAAGCTTTCTTT. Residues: CAISGGGNTEAFF.